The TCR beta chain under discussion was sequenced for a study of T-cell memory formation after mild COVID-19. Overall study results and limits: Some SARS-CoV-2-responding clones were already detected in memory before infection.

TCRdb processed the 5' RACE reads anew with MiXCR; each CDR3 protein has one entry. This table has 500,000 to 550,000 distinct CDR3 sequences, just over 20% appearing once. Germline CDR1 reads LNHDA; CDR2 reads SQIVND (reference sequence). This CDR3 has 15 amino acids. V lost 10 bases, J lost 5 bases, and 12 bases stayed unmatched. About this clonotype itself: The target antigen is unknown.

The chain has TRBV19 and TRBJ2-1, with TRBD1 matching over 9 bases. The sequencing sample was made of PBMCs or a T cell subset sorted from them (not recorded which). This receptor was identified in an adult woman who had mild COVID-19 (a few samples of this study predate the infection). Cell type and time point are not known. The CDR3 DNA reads TGTGCCACTCTGGGGGGACAGGGCGTTGACAATGAGCAGTTCTTC. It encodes CATLGGQGVDNEQFF.